This paragraph reports one T cell receptor (beta chain). This entry comes from a study of blood T cell repertoires in COVID-19. Authors' data handling: Amplification from reference gene primers served as the basis for estimated nucleated cell counts. Assay: immunoSEQ multiplex PCR; the TCRdb copy retains only in-frame clones and omits some. V, J and clone size are those of that table, while D and trimming were read from the DNA. This table has about 130,000 clones, around 86% appearing once. Germline V lookup: CDR1 SEHNR, CDR2 FQNEAQ (reference sequence). The CDR3 covers 16 residues. Trimming cost V 1 base and J 8 bases; bases outside gene matches: 11.

The V gene is TRBV7-9, the J gene TRBJ2-1; 7 positions agree with TRBD2. Material: peripheral blood. This sequence was found in a woman aged 45 to 65 who had recovered from COVID-19. The CDR3 region is CASSLGLAGNRDEQFF. CDR3 coding DNA: TGTGCCAGCAGCTTAGGTTTAGCGGGCAATCGAGATGAGCAGTTCTTC.